This passage covers 22 T cell receptor beta chains from one sample sequenced in a study of blood T cell repertoires in COVID-19. Data came from immunoSEQ multiplex PCR; TCRdb stores just in-frame clones and leaves some out. The data contain some 120,000 clones, under 95% of them seen just once; the ten biggest clones take up around 4.6%. What was sequenced was peripheral blood. Receptors were obtained from a man in his 60s with COVID-19, enrolled during active disease.

About this clone itself: A junction end diverges from the germline sequence, so it may reflect a read error. V usage is TRBV5-1 and J usage is TRBJ2-1; 8 bases are a match to TRBD1. There are 15 residues in the CDR3. CDR1 and CDR2 from the germline V gene are SGHRS and YFSETQ. The CDR3 DNA is TGCGCCAGCAGTTTGGACAGGGTCACCTACAATGAGCAGTTCTTC. It encodes CASSLDRVTYNEQFF.

This CDR3 is CASSDLPGLASGELFF. The CDR3 bases are TGTGCCAGCAGTGATCTCCCGGGACTAGCGTCGGGGGAGCTGTTTTTT. V usage is TRBV6-4 and J usage is TRBJ2-2; TRBD2 matches at 10 bases. V was clipped by 3 bases and J by 8 bases; unmatched bases: 9. This CDR3 is built from 16 residues. The germline V gene has CDR1 MRHNA and CDR2 SNTAGT.

This rearrangement joins TRBV29-1 to TRBJ1-2; 7 bases agree with TRBD1. Per germline, CDR1 SQVTM and CDR2 ANQGSEA. This CDR3 region has 16 residues. After removal of 3 bases from V and 7 bases from J, the junction contained 17 bases not matched to a gene. CDR3 nucleotides: TGCAGCGTTGATAGGACAGGTACCAGTCCCAGGATTGGCTACACCTTC. Encoded protein: CSVDRTGTSPRIGYTF.

This clone was observed a single time. The rearrangement uses TRBV19 and TRBJ2-1; the match to TRBD1 covers 8 bases. The junction had 8 bases not matched to a gene; V was cut back by 4 bases and J by 0 bases. The CDR3 has 17 residues. Germline-derived CDR1 and CDR2 are LNHDA and SQIVND (reference sequence). CDR3 sequence: CASSRAGTGGSYNEQFF. CDR3 bases: TGTGCCAGTAGTAGAGCCGGGACAGGCGGCTCCTACAATGAGCAGTTCTTC.

The V gene is TRBV19, the J gene TRBJ2-7; 8 bases agree with TRBD2. Per germline, CDR1 LNHDA and CDR2 SQIVND (reference sequence). CDR3 size: 14 residues. The trim removed 5 bases at V and 5 bases at J, leaving 8 bases unmatched. The CDR3, as DNA: TGTGCCAGTAGTCAGTTGCGGGAGGCGGACGAGCAGTACTTC. Encoded protein: CASSQLREADEQYF.

V usage is TRBV30 and J usage is TRBJ1-6, with TRBD1 matching over 8 bases. The CDR3 loop spans 12 amino acids. Per germline, CDR1 GTSNPN and CDR2 SVGIG (reference sequence). V shed 8 bases and J 8 bases; nucleotides not matched to a gene: 5. CDR3 nucleotide sequence: TGTGCCATGGACAGGGTGGATTCACCCCTCCACTTT. Translated: CAMDRVDSPLHF. The entire variable domain, with the rest obtained from reference TRBV30 and TRBJ1-6, is as follows: SQTIHQWPATLVQPVGSPLSLECTVEGTSNPNLYWYRQAAGRGLQLLFYSVGIGQISSEVPQNLSASRPQDRQFILSSKKLLLSDSGFYLCAMDRVDSPLHFGNGTRLTVT.

The V call is TRBV5-1, the J call TRBJ2-3, with TRBD1 matching over 9 bases. Trimming removed 5 bases from V and 4 bases from J; junction bases left unmatched: 11. CDR3 length: 16 residues. Germline CDR1 SGHRS, CDR2 YFSETQ. CDR3 sequence reads: CASRSRLQGAADTQYF. Written as DNA, the CDR3 is TGCGCCAGCAGGAGCCGACTACAGGGGGCCGCAGATACGCAGTATTTT.

V usage is TRBV3-1 (or the pseudogene TRBV3-2) and J usage is TRBJ2-7, with D uncertain. This CDR3 has 15 amino acids. With 1 base removed from V and 0 bases from J, the gap between germline ends came to 10 bases. Per the germline V gene, CDR1 is LGHDT and CDR2 is YNNKEL (reference sequence). CDR3 nucleotide sequence: TGTGCCAGCAGCCAAGGTGTGGAGTACTCCTACGAGCAGTACTTC. It encodes CASSQGVEYSYEQYF.

The J gene is TRBJ2-3, the V gene TRBV11-2; D call uncertain. The germline V and J ends were trimmed by 0 bases and 0 bases, with 16 bases remaining between them. CDR1 and CDR2 from the germline V gene are SGHAT and FQNNGV. There are 18 residues in the CDR3. The CDR3 protein is CASSLDPRPAVSTDTQYF. The CDR3 DNA is TGTGCCAGCAGCTTAGACCCTAGGCCGGCTGTCAGCACAGATACGCAGTATTTT.

V gene TRBV5-1 combines with J gene TRBJ2-3; the D gene is possibly TRBD1 (6 bases). In germline, CDR1 is SGHRS, CDR2 YFSETQ. V lost 4 bases, J lost 4 bases, and 10 bases lay in between. This CDR3 is built from 13 residues. The CDR3 region has the DNA TGCGCCAGCAGCCAGGGGTGGGCAGATACGCAGTATTTT. It yields the protein CASSQGWADTQYF.

CDR3 in amino acids: CASTRESSGNSPLHF. The CDR3 bases are TGTGCCAGCACCCGGGAGAGCTCTGGGAATTCACCCCTCCACTTT. The chain joins TRBV16 to TRBJ1-6; D is unclear. V was trimmed by 7 bases and J by 7 bases, leaving 17 bases between them. The CDR3 extends over 15 amino acids. The V gene's germline CDR1 is KGHSY and CDR2 FQNENV.

The gene calls are TRBV7-9 and TRBJ1-1; tentatively, D is TRBD1 (5 bases). The CDR3 is 15 amino acids. Trimming stripped 7 bases from V and 2 bases from J, with 17 bases between. CDR1 is SEHNR and CDR2 is FQNEAQ in the germline V gene (reference sequence). The CDR3 here is CASTRGGVDNTEAFF. CDR3 bases: TGTGCCAGCACCCGGGGAGGGGTCGATAACACTGAAGCTTTCTTT.

CDR3 nucleotides: TGTGCCAGCAGTGGACTAGCGGGAGTACCCCCCCGGGAGCAGTACTTC. It translates to CASSGLAGVPPREQYF. The chain employs TRBV6-1 and TRBJ2-7; 12 nucleotides align to TRBD2. Germline CDR1 reads MNHNS; CDR2 reads SASEGT. This CDR3 spans 16 amino acids. Trimming at V came to 4 bases and at J to 7 bases, leaving 11 bases not matched to a gene.

The chain couples TRBV7-2 to TRBJ1-1; D possibly corresponds to TRBD1 (6 bases). The CDR3 spans 14 residues. The ends were cut back, 3 bases at V and 5 bases at J, with 13 bases in the middle. Germline CDR1 SGHTA, CDR2 FQGNSA. The CDR3 sequence is CASSFDRWVTEAFF. CDR3 sequence (DNA): TGTGCCAGCAGCTTTGACAGGTGGGTGACTGAAGCTTTCTTT.

For the CDR3, the DNA is TGTGCCAGCACAAAGACGACTTCCTACGAGCAGTACTTC. This encodes CASTKTTSYEQYF. The V and J genes are TRBV7-8 and TRBJ2-7; no reliable D call. Deletions cut 7 bases from V and 1 base from J, with 11 bases between. The CDR3 runs to 13 residues. The germline CDR1 and CDR2 sequences are SGHVS and FQNEAQ. Combining the CDR3 with reference TRBV7-8 and TRBJ2-7 gives the whole variable domain GAGVSQSPRYKVAKRGQDVALRCDPISGHVSLFWYQQALGQGPEFLTYFQNEAQLDKSGLPSDRFFAERPEGSVSTLKIQRTQQEDSAVYLCASTKTTSYEQYFGPGTRLTVT.

The V and J genes are TRBV6-1 and TRBJ1-1, with TRBD1 matching 7 bases. The CDR3 covers 17 residues. CDR1 is MNHNS and CDR2 is SASEGT in the germline V gene. With V trimmed by 4 bases and J by 2 bases, 13 bases remained unmatched. The CDR3 nucleotides are TGTGCCAGCAGTGGTAGTGAGGGGCAGGGGGGTAACACTGAAGCTTTCTTT. It encodes CASSGSEGQGGNTEAFF.

The CDR3 bases are TGTGCCAGCAGCCCCAGGGTACGAAGCACAGATACGCAGTATTTT. Its protein is CASSPRVRSTDTQYF. This chain connects TRBV11-3 to TRBJ2-3; D possibly corresponds to TRBD1 (5 bases). The CDR3 extends over 15 amino acids. The germline V gene has CDR1 SGHNT and CDR2 YENEEA. The ends were cut back, 5 bases at V and 0 bases at J, with 12 bases in the middle.

In its sample, this clone was seen once. The rearrangement links TRBV5-1 to TRBJ1-1; TRBD1 agrees at 7 bases. CDR3 length equals 15 residues. Germline trimming cut 4 bases from V and 0 bases from J; bases unmatched to any gene: 6. Germline lookup yields CDR1 SGHRS and CDR2 YFSETQ. CDR3 sequence reads: CASSERQGLNTEAFF. The CDR3 nucleotides are TGCGCCAGCAGCGAAAGACAGGGCCTGAACACTGAAGCTTTCTTT.

This clone was detected only once. V and J are TRBV19 and TRBJ1-5; D uncertain. The V and J ends lost 5 bases and 4 bases respectively, with 9 bases between them. CDR1 LNHDA and CDR2 SQIVND come from the germline V gene (reference sequence). CDR3 length: 13 residues. This CDR3 is CASSLTRNQPQHF. The DNA for the CDR3 is TGTGCCAGTAGTCTGACGAGGAATCAGCCCCAGCATTTT. Looking up the rest from reference TRBV19 and TRBJ1-5 gives the full variable domain: DGGITQSPKYLFRKEGQNVTLSCEQNLNHDAMYWYRQDPGQGLRLIYYSQIVNDFQKGDIAEGYSVSREKKESFPLTVTSAQKNPTAFYLCASSLTRNQPQHFGDGTRLSIL.

This chain links TRBV4-1 with TRBJ1-1, with 10 bases aligning to TRBD1. The CDR3 contains 18 residues. Trimming took 0 bases from V and 1 from J; bases not matched to a gene: 8. The germline gives CDR1 MGHRA, CDR2 YSYEKL. CDR3 sequence (DNA): TGCGCCAGCAGCCAAGATGGAGGGGGGACAGGGGAGAACACTGAAGCTTTCTTT. This sequence encodes CASSQDGGGTGENTEAFF.

The chain joins TRBV4-1 to TRBJ1-2; D remains unclear. The V and J ends lost 1 base and 5 bases respectively, with 23 bases between them. The CDR3 covers 18 residues. CDR1 is MGHRA and CDR2 is YSYEKL in the germline V gene. The DNA of the CDR3 is TGCGCCAGCAGCCAAGGGGAGGGTGTGCGGAGATCGGAATATGGCTACACCTTC. Its protein product is CASSQGEGVRRSEYGYTF.

This clone was observed a single time. The V and J genes are TRBV7-3 and TRBJ2-1; possibly TRBD2 for D (6 bases). The germline gives CDR1 SGHTA, CDR2 FQGTGA. V lost 4 bases to trimming and J lost 6 bases, with 10 bases between them. The length of the CDR3 is 13 residues. For the CDR3, the DNA is TGTGCCAGCAGCTCGGTCGGGAGCAATGAGCAGTTCTTC. It translates to CASSSVGSNEQFF.